This T cell receptor beta chain was observed in a study of cytomegalovirus exposure and HLA in healthy donors. The count of this clone is one. Primers for the PCR totalled 60 Vbeta and 13 Jbeta. Clones were read by immunoSEQ multiplex PCR, and TCRdb kept only the in-frame ones, dropping some. The profile covers more than 95,000 clones, with around 82% appearing a single time and approximately 1.5% taken by the ten largest. CDR1 and CDR2 from the germline V gene are ENHRY and SYGVKD. Trimming shortened V by 0 bases and J by 8 bases, and 8 bases separated the two germline ends. This CDR3 contains 13 residues.

The sample consisted of PBMCs. V usage is TRBV10-3 and J usage is TRBJ1-3; D is unclear. The sequence was obtained from a woman in her 40s in good health and CMV-seronegative. CDR3 protein: CAISESALDTIYF. The CDR3 DNA is TGTGCCATCAGTGAGTCGGCCCTGGACACCATATATTTT.